These 5 T cell receptor beta chains originate from one sample sequenced in a study of tumor-infiltrating lymphocytes in primary liver carcinoma (dated by TCRdb to 2017 to 2019). The listed sequencing device is Illumina HiSeq 2500. TCRbeta-specific cDNA was reverse-transcribed from 500 to 550 ng total RNA using a constant-region primer and ProtoScript II reverse transcriptase. TCRbeta libraries were built with three nested multiplex PCR rounds, a slightly modified ARM-PCR procedure. The first two PCR rounds used multiplex TRBV1-TRBV30 forward primers with a Cbeta reverse primer, each for 10 cycles. TCRdb reprocessing: public reads trimmed at Q25 with fastp, clones called with MiXCR, in-frame beta chains kept. Rows are unified per CDR3 protein, each entry keeping the most common DNA and genes. The sample table records approximately 45,000 distinct CDR3 sequences; 65% to 85% of these occur just once. Over 15% of the sample is in the top ten clones.

Without any cell sorting, total RNA and DNA were extracted together from around 20-30 mg of bulk tissue using the AllPrep DNA/RNA mini kit. The sequenced sample was liver tumor tissue from sampling region 2. According to the study, the label for this sample's cell subset or site signals: tumor region T2, inferior pole. All receptors come from a man aged 35 to 55 with primary liver carcinoma and hepatitis B virus infection.

Worth noting for this clonotype: The junction and the germline gene differ at one end; a read error may be behind it. V usage is TRBV29-1 and J usage is TRBJ1-1; perhaps TRBD1 as D (5 bases). Germline CDR1 SQVTM, CDR2 ANQGSEA. The CDR3 loop spans 12 amino acids. Here the CDR3 reads CSVRWGVAETFF. CDR3 sequence (DNA): TGCAGCGTTCGATGGGGCGTGGCTGAAACTTTCTTT.

As regards this clonotype: The junction and the germline gene differ at one end; a read error may be behind it. The rearrangement uses TRBV11-3 and TRBJ1-1; D gene ambiguous. The CDR3 has 13 residues. Per germline, CDR1 SGHNT and CDR2 YENEEA. The CDR3 DNA is TGTGTCAGCGGCTTAGCAGACAACACTGAAGCTTTCTTT. Amino acid sequence: CVSGLADNTEAFF. The full variable domain, completed using reference TRBV11-3 and TRBJ1-1, is EAGVVQSPRYKIIEKKQPVAFWCNPISGHNTLYWYLQNLGQGPELLIRYENEEAVDDSQLPKDRFSAERLKGVDSTLKIQPAELGDSAVYLCVSGLADNTEAFFGQGTRLTVV.

This clonotype was seen many times. This sequence joins TRBV5-1 and TRBJ2-5; no definite D call. V was pared by 2 bases and J by 0 bases, with 11 bases between. CDR1 and CDR2 from the germline V gene are SGHRS and YFSETQ. The CDR3 runs to 15 residues. As DNA, the CDR3 is TGCGCCAGCAGCTTCCCCGGGCGGAACCAAGAGACCCAGTACTTC. Protein: CASSFPGRNQETQYF.

A word on this clonotype: This CDR3 fails to terminate in the conserved phenylalanine or tryptophan, so it likely reflects a read error. The chain combines TRBV11-2 with TRBJ2-7; tentatively, D is TRBD2 (6 bases). The CDR3 length is 12 residues. Germline-derived CDR1 and CDR2 are SGHAT and FQNNGV. The CDR3 here is CANSPGGYEQYS. CDR3 bases: TGTGCCAACAGCCCCGGGGGCTACGAGCAGTACTCC.

As concerns this clonotype: Just one base apart from a much larger clone, this may be a read error. The chain joins TRBV24-1 to TRBJ2-3, with 7 bases aligning to TRBD1. J gave up 8 bases and V 4 bases, and 8 bases lay outside the gene matches. The V gene's germline CDR1 is KGHDR and CDR2 SFDVKD. The CDR3 spans 14 residues. DNA of the CDR3: TGTGCCACCAGTGACCGGGACAGCCCCTTTACGCAGTATTTT. Its translation is CATSDRDSPFTQYF.